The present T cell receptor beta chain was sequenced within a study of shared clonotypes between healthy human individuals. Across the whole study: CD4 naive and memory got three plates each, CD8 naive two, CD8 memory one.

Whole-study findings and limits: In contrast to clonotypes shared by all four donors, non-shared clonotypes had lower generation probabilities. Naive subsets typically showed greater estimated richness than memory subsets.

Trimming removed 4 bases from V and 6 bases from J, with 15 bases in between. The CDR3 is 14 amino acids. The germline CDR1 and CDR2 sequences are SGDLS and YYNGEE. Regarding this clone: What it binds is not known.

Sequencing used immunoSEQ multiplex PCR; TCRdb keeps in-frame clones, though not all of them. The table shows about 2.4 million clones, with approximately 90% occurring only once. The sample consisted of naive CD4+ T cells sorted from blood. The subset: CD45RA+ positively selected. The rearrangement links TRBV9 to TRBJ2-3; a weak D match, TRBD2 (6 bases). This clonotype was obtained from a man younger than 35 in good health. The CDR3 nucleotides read TGTGCCAGCAGCCGAGTACCTGGAGGGGATACGCAGTATTTT. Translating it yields CASSRVPGGDTQYF.